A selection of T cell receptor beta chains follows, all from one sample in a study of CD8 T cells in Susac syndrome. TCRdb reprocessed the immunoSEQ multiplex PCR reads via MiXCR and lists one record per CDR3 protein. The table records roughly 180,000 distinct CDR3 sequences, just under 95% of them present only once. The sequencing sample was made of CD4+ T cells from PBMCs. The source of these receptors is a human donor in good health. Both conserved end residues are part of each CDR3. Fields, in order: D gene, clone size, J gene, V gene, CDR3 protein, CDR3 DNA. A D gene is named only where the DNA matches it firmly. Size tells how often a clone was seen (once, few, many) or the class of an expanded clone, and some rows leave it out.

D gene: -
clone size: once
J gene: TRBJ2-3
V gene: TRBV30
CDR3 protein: CAWTTAAGPKDTQYF
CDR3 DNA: TGTGCCTGGACTACAGCCGCAGGGCCGAAAGATACGCAGTATTTT

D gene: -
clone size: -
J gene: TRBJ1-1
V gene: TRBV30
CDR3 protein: CAWSVGQSTTEAFF
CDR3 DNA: TGTGCCTGGAGTGTCGGACAATCGACCACTGAAGCTTTCTTT

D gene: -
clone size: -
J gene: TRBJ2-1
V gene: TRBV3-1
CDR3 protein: CASSERAKYNEQFF
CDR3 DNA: TGTGCCAGCAGCGAAAGGGCCAAATACAATGAGCAGTTCTTC

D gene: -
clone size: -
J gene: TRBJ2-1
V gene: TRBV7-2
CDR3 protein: CASSLEGGSYNEQFF
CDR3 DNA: TGTGCCAGCAGCTTAGAAGGGGGCTCCTACAATGAGCAGTTCTTC

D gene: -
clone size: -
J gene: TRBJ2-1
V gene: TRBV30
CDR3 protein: CAWYPGLGPGEQFF
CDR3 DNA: TGTGCCTGGTACCCGGGCCTAGGACCCGGTGAGCAGTTCTTC

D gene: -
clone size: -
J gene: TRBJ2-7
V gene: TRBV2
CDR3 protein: CASRWGREVYEQYF
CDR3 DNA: TGTGCCAGCAGATGGGGACGGGAAGTATACGAGCAGTACTTC

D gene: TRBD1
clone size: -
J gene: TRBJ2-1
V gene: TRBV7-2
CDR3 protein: CASSLDRAGNEQFF
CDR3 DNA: TGTGCCAGCAGCTTGGACAGGGCGGGGAATGAGCAGTTCTTC

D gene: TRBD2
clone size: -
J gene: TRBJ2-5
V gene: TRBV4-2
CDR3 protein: CASAGGTLQETQYF
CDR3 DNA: TGTGCCAGCGCGGGAGGAACCTTACAAGAGACCCAGTACTTC

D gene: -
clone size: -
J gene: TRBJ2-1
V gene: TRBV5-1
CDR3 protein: CASSPAVALNEQFF
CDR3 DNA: TGCGCCAGCAGCCCCGCTGTAGCGCTCAATGAGCAGTTCTTC

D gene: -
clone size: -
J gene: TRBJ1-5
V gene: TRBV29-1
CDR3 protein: CSVCEGQGSNQPQHF
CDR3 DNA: TGCAGCGTCTGCGAGGGGCAGGGGAGCAATCAGCCCCAGCATTTT

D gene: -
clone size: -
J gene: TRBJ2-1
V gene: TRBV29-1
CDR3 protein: CSVVFNEQFF
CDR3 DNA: TGCAGCGTTGTCTTCAATGAGCAGTTCTTC

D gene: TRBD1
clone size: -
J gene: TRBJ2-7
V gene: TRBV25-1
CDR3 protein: CASSPTGQAITYEQYF
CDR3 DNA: TGTGCCAGCAGCCCGACGGGACAGGCCATAACCTACGAGCAGTACTTC

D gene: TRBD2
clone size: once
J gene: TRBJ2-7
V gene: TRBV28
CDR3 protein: CASRLAVLSYEQYF
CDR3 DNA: TGTGCCAGCAGGCTAGCGGTTCTATCCTACGAGCAGTACTTC

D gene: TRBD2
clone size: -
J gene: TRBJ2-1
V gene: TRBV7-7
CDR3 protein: CASSTTSGGGYNEQFF
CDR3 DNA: TGTGCTAGCAGCACGACTAGCGGGGGGGGATACAATGAGCAGTTCTTC

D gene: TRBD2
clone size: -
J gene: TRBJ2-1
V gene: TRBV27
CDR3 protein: CASSVTSGRALAEQFF
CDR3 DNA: TGTGCCAGCAGTGTGACTAGCGGGAGGGCCTTGGCTGAGCAGTTCTTC

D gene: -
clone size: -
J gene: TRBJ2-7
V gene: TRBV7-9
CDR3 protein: CASNQGPYEQYF
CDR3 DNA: TGTGCCAGCAACCAGGGACCCTACGAGCAGTACTTC

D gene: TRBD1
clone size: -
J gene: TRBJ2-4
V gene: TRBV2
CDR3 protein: CASSGTAVLNIQYF
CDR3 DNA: TGTGCCAGCAGCGGGACAGCCGTGCTAAACATTCAGTACTTC

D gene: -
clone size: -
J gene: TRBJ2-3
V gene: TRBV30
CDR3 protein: CAWSFQGSDTQYF
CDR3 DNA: TGTGCCTGGAGCTTCCAGGGGAGCGATACGCAGTATTTT

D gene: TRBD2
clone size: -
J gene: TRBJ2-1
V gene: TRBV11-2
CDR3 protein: CASSLAGLAGGEQFF
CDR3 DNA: TGTGCCAGCAGCTTGGCGGGACTAGCGGGAGGGGAGCAGTTCTTC

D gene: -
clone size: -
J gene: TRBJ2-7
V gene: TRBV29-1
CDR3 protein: CSGGTTLYEQYF
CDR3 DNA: TGCAGCGGGGGGACAACGCTCTACGAGCAGTACTTC

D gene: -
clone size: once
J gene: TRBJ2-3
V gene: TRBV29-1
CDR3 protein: CSVEDGPSGGTQYF
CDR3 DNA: TGCAGCGTCGAAGATGGTCCATCTGGGGGTACGCAGTATTTT

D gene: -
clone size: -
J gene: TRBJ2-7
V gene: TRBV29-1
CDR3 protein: CSVEAGARGLEQYF
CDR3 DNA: TGCAGCGTTGAAGCGGGGGCGAGGGGACTCGAGCAGTACTTC

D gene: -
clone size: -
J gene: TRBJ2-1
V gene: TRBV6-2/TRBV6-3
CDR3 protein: CASRRDHYNEQFF
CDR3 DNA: TGTGCCAGCAGAAGGGACCACTACAATGAGCAGTTCTTC

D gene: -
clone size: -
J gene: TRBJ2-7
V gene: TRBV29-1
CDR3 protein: CSVTRDTIFYEQYF
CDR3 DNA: TGCAGCGTGACCCGGGACACCATCTTCTACGAGCAGTACTTC

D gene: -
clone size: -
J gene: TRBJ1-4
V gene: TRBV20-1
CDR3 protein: CSARGRRGRIEKLFF
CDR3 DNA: TGCAGTGCTAGAGGTAGAAGAGGGAGAATTGAAAAACTGTTTTTT

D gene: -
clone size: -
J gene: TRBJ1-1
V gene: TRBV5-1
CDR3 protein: CASSLGGHLNTEAFF
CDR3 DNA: TGCGCCAGCAGCTTGGGGGGACACCTGAACACTGAAGCTTTCTTT

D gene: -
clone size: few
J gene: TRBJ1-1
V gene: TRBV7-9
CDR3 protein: CASSPATEAFF
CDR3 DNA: TGTGCCAGCAGCCCCGCTACTGAAGCTTTCTTT

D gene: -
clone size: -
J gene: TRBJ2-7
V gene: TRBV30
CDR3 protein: CAWSVSGDAYEQYF
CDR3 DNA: TGTGCCTGGAGTGTATCGGGTGATGCCTACGAGCAGTACTTC

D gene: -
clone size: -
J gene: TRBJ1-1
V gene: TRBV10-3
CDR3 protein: CAISRTEWNTEAFF
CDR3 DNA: TGTGCCATCAGCAGGACGGAGTGGAATACTGAAGCTTTCTTT

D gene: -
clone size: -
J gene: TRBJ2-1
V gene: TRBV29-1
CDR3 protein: CSVDRGAHNEQFF
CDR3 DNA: TGCAGCGTTGACAGGGGGGCCCACAATGAGCAGTTCTTC

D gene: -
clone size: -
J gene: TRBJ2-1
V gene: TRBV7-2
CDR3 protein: CASSSRVGASYEQFF
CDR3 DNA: TGTGCCAGCAGTTCCCGTGTGGGGGCAAGCTATGAGCAGTTCTTC

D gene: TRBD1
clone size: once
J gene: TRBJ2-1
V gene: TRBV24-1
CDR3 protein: CATSDPGQGVNEQFF
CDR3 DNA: TGTGCCACCAGTGACCCCGGACAGGGGGTCAATGAGCAGTTCTTC

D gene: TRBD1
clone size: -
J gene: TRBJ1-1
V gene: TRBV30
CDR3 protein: CAWSGDRDLNTEAFF
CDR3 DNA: TGTGCCTGGAGTGGCGACAGGGATCTGAACACTGAAGCTTTCTTT

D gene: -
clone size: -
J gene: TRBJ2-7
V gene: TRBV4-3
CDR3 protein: CASSQDAGFEQYF
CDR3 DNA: TGCGCCAGCAGCCAAGACGCAGGGTTCGAGCAGTACTTC

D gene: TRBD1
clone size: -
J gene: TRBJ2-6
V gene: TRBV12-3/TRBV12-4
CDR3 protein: CASSFSGQGAVLTF
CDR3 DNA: TGTGCCAGCAGTTTTTCGGGACAGGGCGCCGTCCTGACTTTC

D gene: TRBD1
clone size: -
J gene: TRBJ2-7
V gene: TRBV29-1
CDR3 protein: CSVRDRNTYEQYF
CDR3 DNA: TGCAGCGTCCGGGACAGGAATACCTACGAGCAGTACTTC

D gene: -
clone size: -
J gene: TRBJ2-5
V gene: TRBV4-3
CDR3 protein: CASSQDLRETQYF
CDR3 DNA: TGCGCCAGCAGCCAAGATTTACGAGAGACCCAGTACTTC

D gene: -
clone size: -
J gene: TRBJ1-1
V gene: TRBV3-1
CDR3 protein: CASSQRWPENTEAFF
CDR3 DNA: TGTGCCAGCAGCCAGAGATGGCCCGAGAACACTGAAGCTTTCTTT

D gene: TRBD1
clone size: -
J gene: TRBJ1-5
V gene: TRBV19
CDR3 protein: CASSMGTGGKQPQHF
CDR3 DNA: TGTGCCAGTAGTATGGGAACAGGGGGCAAGCAGCCCCAGCATTTT

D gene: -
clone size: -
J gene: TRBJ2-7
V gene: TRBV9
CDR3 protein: CASSKDSYSYEQYF
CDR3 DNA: TGTGCCAGCAGCAAAGACAGTTACTCCTACGAGCAGTACTTC

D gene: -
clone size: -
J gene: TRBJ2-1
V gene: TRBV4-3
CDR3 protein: CASSQEGWIRQYNEQFF
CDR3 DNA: TGCGCCAGCAGCCAAGAGGGCTGGATCCGGCAGTACAATGAGCAGTTCTTC